What follows are 16 T cell receptor beta chains derived from one specimen sequenced in a study of T cells in Graves' hyperthyroidism and ophthalmopathy. RNA transcripts gave rise to amplified TCR beta CDR3 regions. The TCR CDR3 was amplified in a first-round RT-PCR using the HTBI primer set. TCRdb processed the multiplex PCR reads anew with MiXCR; each CDR3 protein has one entry. Of 300,000 to 450,000 distinct CDR3 sequences listed, 15% to 20% were seen once; the top ten hold about a sixth. What was sequenced was blood. These receptors originate from a woman aged 40 to 49 with Graves' ophthalmopathy.

This clonotype has ten or more counts. V and J are TRBV28 and TRBJ1-2, with D perhaps matching TRBD1 (5 bases). From germline, CDR1 is MDHEN and CDR2 SYDVKM. The V and J ends lost 6 bases and 5 bases respectively, with 10 bases between them. This CDR3 is built from 12 residues. The CDR3 coding sequence is TGTGCCAGCAGCTCCGGGACGTATGGCTACACCTTC. It encodes CASSSGTYGYTF.

This clonotype turned up a few times. The chain links TRBV28 to TRBJ2-7; D is undetermined. Germline values: CDR1 MDHEN, CDR2 SYDVKM. V lost 7 bases to trimming and J lost 7 bases, with 17 bases between them. The CDR3 spans 13 residues. In DNA, the CDR3 is TGTGCCAGCAATAGGTTCCAAGGTGGGGAGCAGTACTTC. Translated: CASNRFQGGEQYF.

Ten or more counts support this clonotype. This chain connects TRBV24-1 to TRBJ1-2; 9 nucleotides agree with TRBD1. V dropped 3 bases and J dropped 3; count of bases not matched to a gene: 7. This CDR3 spans 16 amino acids. Germline V CDR1 and CDR2: KGHDR, SFDVKD. The chain's CDR3 is CATSDPGQGRDYGYTF. CDR3 in DNA: TGTGCCACCAGTGATCCTGGACAGGGGAGGGACTATGGCTACACCTTC.

This clonotype was counted ten times or more. The CDR3 loop reads CSVALAGGTVQYF. Written as DNA, the CDR3 is TGCAGCGTTGCTTTAGCGGGAGGGACCGTTCAGTACTTC. The rearrangement links TRBV29-1 to TRBJ2-7, with 11 bases fitting TRBD2. Trimming took 4 bases from V and 10 from J; bases not matched to a gene: 9. In germline, CDR1 is SQVTM, CDR2 ANQGSEA. The CDR3 covers 13 residues.

Many counts were recorded for this clonotype. CDR3 sequence reads: CASASRGAVVAKNIQYF. The CDR3, as DNA: TGTGCCAGTGCCTCCCGGGGGGCAGTTGTAGCCAAAAACATTCAGTACTTC. This chain links TRBV19 with TRBJ2-4; TRBD2 might be the D (7 bases). Germline CDR1 and CDR2: LNHDA and SQIVND (reference sequence). The CDR3 extends over 17 amino acids. Trimming removed 8 bases at V and 0 bases at J, with 20 bases between.

This clonotype was seen many times. The CDR3 is CASSRGTSTSAGELFF. The CDR3 coding sequence is TGTGCCAGCAGTCGCGGGACGTCCACTTCGGCAGGGGAGCTGTTTTTT. The chain recombines TRBV12-3 or TRBV12-4 with TRBJ2-2, with D perhaps matching TRBD2 (6 bases). Deletions cut 5 bases from V and 8 bases from J, with 21 bases between. The length of the CDR3 is 16 residues.

The table lists this clonotype with many counts. The genes are TRBV30 and TRBJ2-5; tentatively, D is TRBD2 (6 bases). Germline V gene data show CDR1 as GTSNPN and CDR2 as SVGIG (reference sequence). The CDR3 is 12 amino acids. V shed 5 bases and J shed 1 base, with 8 bases lying between them. The CDR3 coding sequence is TGTGCCTGGGATAGCGGCCAAGAGACCCAGTACTTC. Translating gives CAWDSGQETQYF.

This clonotype was counted ten times or more. The rearrangement uses TRBV19 and TRBJ1-3; no reliable D call. Trimming removed 6 bases from V and 3 bases from J, with 12 bases in between. CDR3 length: 14 residues. Germline V gene lookup returns CDR1 LNHDA and CDR2 SQIVND (reference sequence). CDR3 amino acids: CASSLFSRGNTIYF. The CDR3 DNA sequence: TGTGCCAGTAGCCTCTTTTCGCGTGGAAACACCATATATTTT.

This clonotype showed up many times. This chain links TRBV6-1 with TRBJ1-2; TRBD1 matches at 10 bases. Germline V lookup: CDR1 MNHNS, CDR2 SASEGT. This CDR3 region has 13 residues. The V segment lost 6 bases and the J segment 8 bases; nucleotides outside the gene matches: 6. CDR3 DNA: TGTGCCAGCAGCGACAGGGGGCTTCGAGGCTACACCTTC. As protein: CASSDRGLRGYTF.

This clonotype was seen many times. The chain couples TRBV7-8 to TRBJ1-1; weak D call: TRBD1 (5 bases). The CDR3 covers 15 residues. V shed 3 bases and J shed 0 bases, with 11 bases lying between them. The germline V gene encodes CDR1 SGHVS and CDR2 FQNEAQ. CDR3 loop: CASSFVTELNTEAFF. Here the CDR3 DNA reads TGTGCCAGCAGCTTCGTGACAGAATTGAACACTGAAGCTTTCTTT. The full variable domain, in which reference TRBV7-8 and TRBJ1-1 provide the parts outside the CDR3, is GAGVSQSPRYKVAKRGQDVALRCDPISGHVSLFWYQQALGQGPEFLTYFQNEAQLDKSGLPSDRFFAERPEGSVSTLKIQRTQQEDSAVYLCASSFVTELNTEAFFGQGTRLTVV.

In this sample, this clonotype turned up many times. V gene TRBV2 combines with J gene TRBJ2-2; 7 bases match TRBD1. V was pared by 5 bases and J by 7 bases, with 7 bases of the junction left unmatched. Germline CDR1 is SNHLY and CDR2 is FYNNEI. This CDR3 has 14 amino acids. The CDR3 sequence is CASSIKQGIGELFF. DNA of the CDR3: TGTGCCAGCAGTATCAAACAGGGGATCGGGGAGCTGTTTTTT.

This clonotype has a count of ten or more. J is TRBJ2-7 and V is TRBV11-2, with 9 positions matching TRBD2. Germline values: CDR1 SGHAT, CDR2 FQNNGV. The CDR3 spans 13 residues. V trimming: 6 bases; J trimming: 11 bases; junction bases outside the gene matches: 11. Here the CDR3 reads CASSSGSRTSEYF. CDR3 sequence (DNA): TGTGCCAGCAGTAGCGGGTCCCGGACTAGCGAGTACTTC.

The chain links TRBV4-2 to TRBJ2-5; 7 bases align to TRBD2. The CDR3 has 16 amino acids. The germline gives CDR1 LGHNA, CDR2 YNFKEQ. V dropped 1 base and J dropped 3; count of bases not matched to a gene: 8. The CDR3 protein is CASSQGGEGSKETQYF. DNA of the CDR3: TGTGCCAGCAGCCAAGGCGGGGAGGGGTCTAAAGAGACCCAGTACTTC.

This clonotype occurred many times. This rearrangement joins TRBV6-5 to TRBJ2-1; 13 bases line up with TRBD2. There are 15 residues in the CDR3. J was trimmed by 8 bases and V by 4 bases; bases with no gene match: 5. CDR1 and CDR2 (germline): MNHEY, SVGAGI. CDR3 amino acids: CASSSGLAGEDEQFF. In DNA form, the CDR3 reads TGTGCCAGCAGTTCTGGACTAGCGGGAGAGGATGAGCAGTTCTTC.

The rearrangement uses TRBV29-1 and TRBJ2-7; tentative D call: TRBD1 (6 bases). The tail of the sequence fits TRBJ2-1 better, so the J call may be wrong. The CDR3 loop spans 11 amino acids. Germline V gene lookup returns CDR1 SQVTM and CDR2 ANQGSEA. CDR3 protein: CSDRETYEQFF. In DNA form, the CDR3 reads TGCAGCGACAGGGAGACTTACGAGCAGTTCTTC.

This chain uses TRBV10-3 with TRBJ2-5; 10 bases match TRBD1. CDR1 and CDR2 from the germline V gene are ENHRY and SYGVKD. The CDR3 sequence is 15 residues long. Trimming cost V 5 bases and J 4 bases; bases outside gene matches: 7. CDR3 nucleotides: TGTGCCATCAGTAATCCCGGGACAGGGGCAGAGACCCAGTACTTC. Translation gives CAISNPGTGAETQYF.